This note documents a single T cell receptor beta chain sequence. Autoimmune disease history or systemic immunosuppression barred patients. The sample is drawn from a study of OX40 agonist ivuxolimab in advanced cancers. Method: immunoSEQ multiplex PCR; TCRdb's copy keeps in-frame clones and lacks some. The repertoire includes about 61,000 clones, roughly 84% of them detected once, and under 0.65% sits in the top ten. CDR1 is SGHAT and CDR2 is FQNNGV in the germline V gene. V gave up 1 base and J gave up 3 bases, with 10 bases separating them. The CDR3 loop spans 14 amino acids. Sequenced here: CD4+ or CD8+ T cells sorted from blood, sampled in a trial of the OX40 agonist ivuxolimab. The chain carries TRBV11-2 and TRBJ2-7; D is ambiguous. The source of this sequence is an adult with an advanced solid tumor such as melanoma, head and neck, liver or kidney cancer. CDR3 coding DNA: TGTGCCAGCAGCTTAGGTCTTACAGACTACGAGCAGTACTTC. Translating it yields CASSLGLTDYEQYF.